Below, 23 T cell receptor beta chains from the same sample are listed, as sequenced in a study of blood T cell repertoires in COVID-19. Profiled with immunoSEQ multiplex PCR; TCRdb holds only in-frame clones, not every one. The data show 90,000 to 150,000 clones, roughly 85% seen once. The sequencing sample was made of peripheral blood. These receptors were collected from an elderly man with acute or convalescent COVID-19.

This chain uses TRBV19 with TRBJ2-3; 8 nucleotides match TRBD2. CDR1 and CDR2 (germline): LNHDA, SQIVND (reference sequence). This CDR3 spans 16 amino acids. Trimming removed 3 bases from V and 3 bases from J; junction bases left unmatched: 8. The CDR3 DNA reads as TGTGCCAGTAGTATTACTAGCGGAGGGGGGACAGATACGCAGTATTTT. Amino acid sequence: CASSITSGGGTDTQYF. The complete variable domain, with remaining parts taken from reference TRBV19 and TRBJ2-3, reads DGGITQSPKYLFRKEGQNVTLSCEQNLNHDAMYWYRQDPGQGLRLIYYSQIVNDFQKGDIAEGYSVSREKKESFPLTVTSAQKNPTAFYLCASSITSGGGTDTQYFGPGTRLTVL.

The chain employs TRBV4-3 and TRBJ1-2; D might be TRBD1 (5 bases). Germline CDR1 is LGHNA and CDR2 is YSLEER. The CDR3 contains 15 residues. The V and J ends lost 0 bases and 3 bases respectively, with 11 bases between them. The CDR3 DNA reads TGCGCCAGCAGCCAAGATCTGGGGACTGACTATGGCTACACCTTC. Its translation is CASSQDLGTDYGYTF.

The chain employs TRBV19 and TRBJ1-5; D unclear. This CDR3 is built from 12 residues. Between the trimmed V and J ends, which lost 7 bases and 4 bases, there was a span of 8 bases. CDR1 and CDR2 (germline): LNHDA, SQIVND (reference sequence). Written as DNA, the CDR3 is TGTGCCAGTAAGTCGGGGAATCAGCCCCAGCATTTT. The encoded protein is CASKSGNQPQHF.

The chain combines TRBV29-1 with TRBJ2-7; TRBD2 aligns across 14 bases. The V gene's germline CDR1 is SQVTM and CDR2 ANQGSEA. V was clipped by 6 bases and J by 1 base; unmatched bases: 11. The CDR3 totals 17 residues. The CDR3 region has the DNA TGCAGCGTCGCCCGAGCGGGGACTAGCGGGAGTTCCTACGAGCAGTACTTC. It yields the protein CSVARAGTSGSSYEQYF.

The chain uses TRBV7-8 and TRBJ2-1, with D uncertain. CDR1 and CDR2 (germline): SGHVS, FQNEAQ. The ends were cut back, 2 bases at V and 0 bases at J, with 5 bases in the middle. The CDR3 covers 14 residues. CDR3 region: CASSLPFSYNEQFF. CDR3 bases: TGTGCCAGCAGCTTACCCTTCTCCTACAATGAGCAGTTCTTC.

The gene calls are TRBV7-5 and TRBJ2-5; the tabulated D call, TRBD2, remains unverified against the DNA. TRBV7-5 is assigned pseudogene status. The CDR3 loop spans 18 amino acids. Here the CDR3 reads CARSWEWTSGTEEETQYF. CDR3 in DNA: TGTGCCAGAAGCTGGGAGTGGACTAGCGGGACAGAGGAAGAGACCCAGTACTTC.

The chain has TRBV6-5 and TRBJ2-2; 7 bases line up with TRBD2. The CDR3 contains 14 residues. Germline V gene sequence: CDR1 MNHEY, CDR2 SVGAGI. J gave up 1 base and V 6 bases, and 2 bases lay outside the gene matches. CDR3 residues: CASSSGGNTGELFF. The DNA of the CDR3 is TGTGCCAGCAGCTCGGGGGGGAACACCGGGGAGCTGTTTTTT.

The sample holds a few counts of this clone. The CDR3 DNA follows: TGTGCCAGCAGAATTCCGGGACAGTCTATACCTCTGAGAGGCTACACCTTC. Translation: CASRIPGQSIPLRGYTF. V is TRBV21-1 and J is TRBJ1-2; the table assigns TRBD1, which was not confirmed against the DNA. TRBV21-1 is a documented pseudogene. The CDR3 is 17 residues long.

This rearrangement joins TRBV5-1 to TRBJ1-1; no definite D call. Germline values: CDR1 SGHRS, CDR2 YFSETQ. The CDR3 has 14 residues. Trimming took off 4 bases at V and 4 bases at J, with 14 bases between the two ends. CDR3 sequence reads: CASSRSGGSTEAFF. The DNA of the CDR3 is TGCGCCAGCAGCAGGTCGGGCGGGAGCACTGAAGCTTTCTTT.

The chain joins TRBV24-1 to TRBJ2-3; 9 positions agree with TRBD1. V lost 3 bases and J lost 5; bases outside the gene matches: 5. CDR3 length equals 15 residues. Germline CDR1 reads KGHDR; CDR2 reads SFDVKD. CDR3 sequence reads: CATSDGTGTGDTQYF. CDR3 DNA: TGTGCCACCAGTGATGGGACAGGGACGGGAGATACGCAGTATTTT.

This chain links TRBV15 with TRBJ2-2; D might be TRBD2 (6 bases). Germline V gene lookup returns CDR1 LNHNV and CDR2 YYDKDF (reference sequence). The V gene lost 1 base and the J gene lost 7 bases, with 16 bases spanning the gap. CDR3 length: 16 residues. The CDR3 loop is CATSRGLPGGIGELFF. The CDR3 DNA follows: TGTGCCACCAGCAGAGGGCTCCCTGGGGGGATCGGGGAGCTGTTTTTT.

The CDR3 protein is CASSPGQLNTEAFF. In DNA form, the CDR3 reads TGTGCCAGCAGCCCGGGACAGCTGAACACTGAAGCTTTCTTT. The V gene is TRBV7-2, the J gene TRBJ1-1, with 7 bases that match TRBD1. The CDR3 loop spans 14 amino acids. Per germline, CDR1 SGHTA and CDR2 FQGNSA. Germline trimming cut 5 bases from V and 0 bases from J; bases unmatched to any gene: 3. Complete variable domain (other parts from reference TRBV7-2 and TRBJ1-1): GAGVSQSPSNKVTEKGKDVELRCDPISGHTALYWYRQSLGQGLEFLIYFQGNSAPDKSGLPSDRFSAERTGGSVSTLTIQRTQQEDSAVYLCASSPGQLNTEAFFGQGTRLTVV.

V usage is TRBV7-8 and J usage is TRBJ1-2; D gene unclear. Germline-derived CDR1 and CDR2 are SGHVS and FQNEAQ. This CDR3 has 16 amino acids. The ends were cut back, 2 bases at V and 0 bases at J, with 13 bases in the middle. The chain's CDR3 is CASSLTEFESNYGYTF. The DNA of the CDR3 is TGTGCCAGCAGCTTAACCGAATTTGAGTCTAACTATGGCTACACCTTC. Looking up the rest from reference TRBV7-8 and TRBJ1-2 gives the full variable domain: GAGVSQSPRYKVAKRGQDVALRCDPISGHVSLFWYQQALGQGPEFLTYFQNEAQLDKSGLPSDRFFAERPEGSVSTLKIQRTQQEDSAVYLCASSLTEFESNYGYTFGSGTRLTVV.

This chain joins TRBV25-1 and TRBJ1-2, with D perhaps matching TRBD1 (6 bases). Trimming took 6 bases from V and 7 from J, leaving 9 bases between them. CDR1 and CDR2 from the germline V gene are MGHDK and SYGVNS. The CDR3 is 11 residues long. The CDR3 loop reads CASRGASGYTF. CDR3 in DNA: TGTGCCAGCAGGGGGGCTTCTGGCTACACCTTC.

The chain joins TRBV7-2 to TRBJ1-1, with D unresolved. CDR3 length equals 13 residues. In germline, CDR1 is SGHTA, CDR2 FQGNSA. V was clipped by 4 bases and J by 1 base, with 7 bases between them. The CDR3 DNA is TGTGCCAGCAGCTCCCAGGAGAACACTGAAGCTTTCTTT. This codes for CASSSQENTEAFF.

The sample holds many counts of this clone. The V call is TRBV3-1 (or the pseudogene TRBV3-2), the J call TRBJ1-2; 8 bases fit TRBD1. V shed 3 bases and J 8 bases; nucleotides not matched to a gene: 14. This CDR3 comprises 16 residues. Germline CDR1 and CDR2: LGHDT and YNNKEL (reference sequence). This CDR3 is CASSHFGDRGGWGYTF. The DNA for the CDR3 is TGTGCCAGCAGCCACTTTGGAGACAGGGGCGGTTGGGGCTACACCTTC.

The chain couples TRBV15 to TRBJ1-4; TRBD1 might be the D (6 bases). There are 12 residues in the CDR3. From germline, CDR1 is LNHNV and CDR2 YYDKDF (reference sequence). The V end lost 5 bases, the J end lost 15 bases, and 16 bases lay between the germline ends. For the CDR3, the DNA is TGTGCCACCAGCCAGGGGAGCGTCATGTTGTTTTTT. Residues: CATSQGSVMLFF.

This rearrangement joins TRBV5-4 to TRBJ1-3; a weak D match, TRBD1 (5 bases). Per germline, CDR1 SGHNT and CDR2 YYREEE (reference sequence). This CDR3 is built from 16 residues. Trimming cost V 0 bases and J 2 bases, with 12 bases left between them. This CDR3 reads CASSLAAGGAGNTIYF. CDR3 nucleotides: TGTGCCAGCAGCTTGGCCGCGGGGGGTGCTGGAAACACCATATATTTT. The full variable domain, with the rest looked up from reference TRBV5-4 and TRBJ1-3, is ETGVTQSPTHLIKTRGQQVTLRCSSQSGHNTVSWYQQALGQGPQFIFQYYREEENGRGNFPPRFSGLQFPNYSSELNVNALELDDSALYLCASSLAAGGAGNTIYFGEGSWLTVV.

The V call is TRBV6-2 or TRBV6-3, the J call TRBJ2-1, with TRBD2 matching over 13 bases. The J segment lost 9 bases and the V segment lost 2 bases, leaving 13 bases of the junction unmatched. The germline gives CDR1 MNHEY, CDR2 SVGEGT. The CDR3 loop spans 18 amino acids. CDR3 sequence reads: CASSYPLAGGPKGREQFF. CDR3 coding DNA: TGTGCCAGCAGTTACCCACTAGCGGGAGGGCCTAAGGGTCGTGAGCAGTTCTTC.

The V gene is TRBV7-3, the J gene TRBJ2-2, with D unresolved. Deletions cut 2 bases from V and 3 bases from J, with 10 bases between. The germline V gene encodes CDR1 SGHTA and CDR2 FQGTGA. This CDR3 spans 15 amino acids. The CDR3 is CASSLRPLDTGELFF. The CDR3 DNA reads TGTGCCAGCAGCTTACGACCCCTAGACACCGGGGAGCTGTTTTTT.

V and J are TRBV28 and TRBJ1-2; 7 bases are a match to TRBD1. This CDR3 contains 16 residues. The germline CDR1 and CDR2 sequences are MDHEN and SYDVKM. V trimming: 7 bases; J trimming: 5 bases; junction bases outside the gene matches: 16. CDR3: CASTPTGSLNFYGYTF. The CDR3 coding sequence is TGTGCCAGCACCCCGACAGGGTCCCTGAACTTTTATGGCTACACCTTC.

The J gene is TRBJ1-1, the V gene TRBV20-1; D is perhaps TRBD1 (6 bases). The CDR3 has 13 amino acids. Germline V CDR1 and CDR2: DFQATT, SNEGSKA (reference sequence). Trimming cost V 6 bases and J 5 bases, with 16 bases left between them. The CDR3 loop reads CSASGAGATEAFF. The CDR3 nucleotides are TGCAGTGCAAGTGGTGCAGGGGCTACTGAAGCTTTCTTT.

This rearrangement joins TRBV5-1 to TRBJ1-1; D might be TRBD1 (5 bases). The CDR3 spans 13 residues. Germline V gene data show CDR1 as SGHRS and CDR2 as YFSETQ. Trimming stripped 4 bases from V and 6 bases from J, with 13 bases between. This CDR3 reads CASSGPGFSEAFF. The CDR3 DNA reads TGCGCCAGCAGCGGCCCAGGGTTTTCTGAAGCTTTCTTT.